The 30 T cell receptor delta chains below come from one sample, sequenced in a study of gamma-delta chains in newborns, infants, children. TCRdb reran clone calling via CATT on the reads. The repertoire holds over 12,000 delta-chain clones, roughly 7.3% seen once, with 20% to 25% in the top ten. The sample was blood. The receptors stem from a child who was a newborn, infant or young child, either healthy, febrile or measles-vaccinated (not recorded which).

This clone was counted between two and nine times. The DNA is omitted, as the CDR3 cannot be located on it reliably, and the CDR3 follows TCRdb's listing. The V gene is TRAV29/DV5, the J gene TRDJ2; TRDD3 is the table's D call and was not checked against the DNA. The CDR3 numbers 21 amino acids, ends counted. Germline values: CDR1 NSMFDY, CDR2 ISSIKDK. The CDR3 sequence: CSVLLCSKRCTGGTLTAQLFF.

A note on this clone: Compared with germline, one end of the junction differs, possibly owing to a read error. The rearrangement joins TRDV2 to TRDJ3; 9 nucleotides match TRDD3. Germline CDR1 is GEAIGNYY and CDR2 is EKD. The CDR3 is 18 amino acids. CDR3 coding DNA: TGTGCCTGTGACACGGGGGGATACCTTTCCTGGGACGCCCGACAGATGTTTTTC. Translation: CACDTGGYLSWDARQMFF.

This clone was observed a handful of times. The chain carries TRDV3 and TRDJ1; 8 bases are shared with TRDD3. The V gene end was trimmed by 2 bases and the J gene end by 2 bases; junction bases not matched to a gene: 13. The germline V gene encodes CDR1 TVYSNPD and CDR2 GDNSRS (reference sequence). The CDR3 spans 16 residues. The CDR3: CAFGGTGGHLTDKLIF. The DNA of the CDR3 is TGTGCCTTTGGGGGTACTGGGGGCCACCTTACCGATAAACTCATCTTT. Drawing the rest from reference TRDV3 and TRDJ1, the complete variable domain is CDKVTQSSPDQTVASGSEVVLLCTYDTVYSNPDLFWYRIRPDYSFQFVFYGDNSRSEGADFTQGRFSVKHILTQKAFHLVISPVRTEDSATYYCAFGGTGGHLTDKLIFGKGTRVTVEP.

This clone appeared a few times. One end of the junction does not line up with germline, which may come from a read error. The sample contains more than one DNA sequence encoding this CDR3. The chain links TRDV2 to TRDJ2, with 13 bases identical to TRDD3. The CDR3 is made up of 18 amino acids. Germline CDR1 reads GEAIGNYY; CDR2 reads EKD. The CDR3 coding sequence is TGTGCCTGTGACCAACTGGGGGATACGACGCGACAGACAGCACAGCTCTTCTTT. This translates into CACDQLGDTTRQTAQLFF.

In this sample, this clone turned up a few times. This chain links TRDV3 with TRDJ2, with TRDD3 matching over 12 bases. The CDR3 extends over 15 amino acids. Per germline, CDR1 TVYSNPD and CDR2 GDNSRS (reference sequence). V shed 4 bases, J shed 0 bases, and the junction held 3 bases outside the gene matches. CDR3 sequence (DNA): TGTGCCTCCTACTGGGGGATACCTTTGACAGCACAACTCTTCTTT. This encodes CASYWGIPLTAQLFF.

Regarding this clone: The junction and the germline gene differ at one end; a read error may be behind it. The chain couples TRDV2 to TRDJ3, with TRDD3 matching over 11 bases. Per the germline V gene, CDR1 is GEAIGNYY and CDR2 is EKD. The CDR3 runs 18 residues. The CDR3 region has the DNA TGTGCCTGTGACGTACTGGGGGATAACAGCTGGGACGCCCGACAGATGTTTTTC. The encoded protein is CACDVLGDNSWDARQMFF.

The rearrangement links TRDV2 to TRDJ3; 11 bases match TRDD3. This CDR3 comprises 21 residues. Germline CDR1 and CDR2: GEAIGNYY and EKD. V was clipped by 0 bases and J by 0 bases; unmatched bases: 9. The chain's CDR3 is CACDTGWGIRFSSWDTRQMFF. As DNA, the CDR3 is TGTGCCTGTGACACCGGATGGGGGATACGCTTCAGCTCCTGGGACACCCGACAGATGTTTTTC.

Concerning this clone itself: Being one base from a much bigger clone, this may be a read error. This rearrangement joins TRDV2 to TRDJ3; 10 bases are shared with TRDD3. CDR1 and CDR2 from the germline V gene are GEAIGNYY and EKD. The CDR3 extends over 20 amino acids. CDR3 region: CACDKVLGDPSSWYTRQMFF. The CDR3 DNA follows: TGTGCCTGTGACAAAGTACTGGGGGATCCTTCCTCCTGGTACACCCGACAGATGTTTTTC.

To note about this clone: A much larger clone differs from this one at a single base, so this may be a read error. V is TRDV2 and J is TRDJ1; 7 bases fit TRDD3. The CDR3 loop spans 12 amino acids. Germline V gene sequence: CDR1 GEAIGNYY, CDR2 EKD. CDR3 sequence reads: CACDWGTDELIF. The CDR3 coding sequence is TGTGCCTGTGACTGGGGGACCGATGAACTCATCTTT.

This clone is medium-sized (0.01 to 0.1%). In the same sample, other DNA sequences code for this CDR3. As DNA, the CDR3 is TGTGCCTGTGACCCTTTTACCAGCTCCTGGGACACCCGACAGATGTTTTTC. Its translation: CACDPFTSSWDTRQMFF. The chain joins TRDV2 to TRDJ3; no firm D call. V lost 3 bases and J lost 0, with 11 bases in between. Germline V CDR1 and CDR2: GEAIGNYY, EKD. The CDR3 contains 17 residues.

This clone was counted many times. A far bigger clonotype differs at one base, so this is likely a read error. In the same sample, other DNA sequences code for this CDR3. The CDR3 reads CACDTAGGSSWDTRQMFF. The CDR3 bases are TGTGCCTGTGACACCGCTGGGGGATCCTCCTGGGACACCCGACAGATGTTTTTC. This sequence joins TRDV2 and TRDJ3; TRDD3 agrees at 9 bases. Germline-derived CDR1 and CDR2 are GEAIGNYY and EKD. V gave up 0 bases and J gave up 0 bases; unmatched junction bases: 2. CDR3 length: 18 amino acids.

This clone was seen only a few times. The chain combines TRDV2 with TRDJ2, with 12 bases aligning to TRDD3. The CDR3 has 15 residues. V lost 2 bases, J lost 7 bases, and 4 bases stayed unmatched. Germline V gene sequence: CDR1 GEAIGNYY, CDR2 EKD. The CDR3 reads CACDSWGIREAQLFF. In nucleotides, the CDR3 is TGTGCCTGTGACAGCTGGGGGATACGTGAAGCACAACTCTTCTTT.

This clone was observed a few times. A single base is all that separates this from a far larger clone, so a read error is likely. This same CDR3 is encoded by further DNA sequences in the sample. The chain has TRDV2 and TRDJ2; D possibly corresponds to TRDD3 (6 bases). CDR1 is GEAIGNYY, CDR2 EKD, per germline. This CDR3 is built from 14 residues. DNA of the CDR3: TGTGCCTGCGACACCTGGGGATTGACAGCACAACTCTTCTTT. Its protein product is CACDTWGLTAQLFF.

This clone occurred a few times. Additional DNA sequences in this sample encode the identical CDR3. The chain employs TRDV1 and TRDJ1; TRDD3 matches 11 bases. After removal of 5 bases from V and 0 bases from J, the junction contained 26 bases not matched to a gene. There are 23 residues in the CDR3. Germline loops: CDR1 TSWWSYY, CDR2 QGS. The CDR3 DNA sequence: TGTGCTCTTGGGCAAACTCCCGCTCTATACTGGGGGATAAGGGTCCGGTACACCGATAAACTCATCTTT. Its protein product is CALGQTPALYWGIRVRYTDKLIF.

The chain has TRDV2 and TRDJ3, with 9 bases lining up with TRDD3. Germline CDR1 is GEAIGNYY and CDR2 is EKD. V was clipped by 1 base and J by 2 bases; unmatched bases: 8. The length of the CDR3 is 19 residues. DNA of the CDR3: TGTGCCTGTGACACATACTGGGGGAGAGCTACCTGGGACACCCGACAGATGTTTTTC. Protein: CACDTYWGRATWDTRQMFF.

This clone was detected a few times. V and J are TRDV2 and TRDJ3; 13 bases fit TRDD3. The CDR3 is 19 residues long. CDR1 and CDR2 (germline): GEAIGNYY, EKD. V was pared by 2 bases and J by 11 bases, with 14 bases of the junction left unmatched. CDR3 sequence: CACDILGDTSSLGARQMFF. CDR3 nucleotides: TGTGCCTGTGACATACTGGGGGATACGAGCTCCTTGGGCGCCCGACAGATGTTTTTC.

Turning to this clone: This sample includes further DNA sequences coding for the same CDR3. V is TRDV2 and J is TRDJ1; 8 nucleotides agree with TRDD3. CDR1 is GEAIGNYY, CDR2 EKD, per germline. This CDR3 has 15 amino acids. Unmatched junction bases numbered 5, after V lost 3 bases and J lost 0 bases. The CDR3 sequence: CACDPLLGDTDKLIF. CDR3 bases: TGTGCCTGTGACCCGTTACTGGGGGACACCGATAAACTCATCTTT.

By its share, this clone is medium-sized. The same CDR3 is also encoded by other DNA sequences in this sample. V gene TRDV2 combines with J gene TRDJ3; the match to TRDD3 covers 10 bases. The germline V gene has CDR1 GEAIGNYY and CDR2 EKD. The CDR3 is 18 amino acids. V was clipped by 0 bases and J by 0 bases; unmatched bases: 1. The CDR3 DNA is TGTGCCTGTGACACCCTGGGGGATAGCTCCTGGGACACCCGACAGATGTTTTTC. Its protein product is CACDTLGDSSWDTRQMFF.

This clone has just a few counts. A junction boundary mismatches the germline segment, possibly from a read error. V and J are TRDV2 and TRDJ2; 11 bases fit TRDD3. There are 16 residues in the CDR3. CDR1 is GEAIGNYY and CDR2 is EKD in the germline V gene. CDR3 loop: CAFDTLGDSPTAQLFF. CDR3 DNA sequence: TGTGCCTTTGACACACTGGGGGATAGTCCGACAGCACAACTCTTCTTT.

This clone has just a few counts. The chain has TRDV1 and TRDJ1, with 10 bases aligning to TRDD3. Germline V lookup: CDR1 TSWWSYY, CDR2 QGS. The CDR3 spans 19 residues. Germline trimming cut 2 bases from V and 0 bases from J; bases unmatched to any gene: 12. CDR3 DNA: TGTGCTCTTGGGGAATTCGTACTACTGGGGGATCGGTACACCGATAAACTCATCTTT. Translating it yields CALGEFVLLGDRYTDKLIF.

This chain links TRDV2 with TRDJ3, with a weak D call TRDD3 (6 bases). CDR1 is GEAIGNYY, CDR2 EKD, per germline. CDR3 length equals 19 residues. V lost 0 bases, J lost 0 bases, and 14 bases lay in between. This CDR3 reads CACDTWGAESSWDTRQMFF. As DNA, the CDR3 is TGTGCCTGTGACACCTGGGGGGCCGAGAGCTCCTGGGACACCCGACAGATGTTTTTC.

Concerning this clone: At the DNA level, this CDR3 is encoded by other sequences in the same sample as well. This rearrangement joins TRDV2 to TRDJ3; possible D gene TRDD3, 5 bases. Germline-derived CDR1 and CDR2 are GEAIGNYY and EKD. Trimming stripped 3 bases from V and 0 bases from J, with 14 bases between. The CDR3 extends over 18 amino acids. CDR3 residues: CACDPTGGFSWDTRQMFF. For the CDR3, the DNA is TGTGCCTGTGACCCAACTGGTGGCTTCTCCTGGGACACCCGACAGATGTTTTTC.

This clone has more than one count but fewer than ten. Other nucleotide sequences from this sample produce the same CDR3. The CDR3 region has the DNA TGTGCCTGTGACATACTGGGGGAGGACCGAAGCTCCTGGGACACCCGACAGATGTTTTTC. Its protein product is CACDILGEDRSSWDTRQMFF. The chain recombines TRDV2 with TRDJ3; 9 positions agree with TRDD3. This CDR3 comprises 20 residues. Trimming cost V 2 bases and J 0 bases; bases outside gene matches: 10. In germline, CDR1 is GEAIGNYY, CDR2 EKD.

Notes on this clone: A junction boundary mismatches the germline segment, possibly from a read error. The genes are TRDV2 and TRDJ3; 8 bases agree with TRDD3. The length of the CDR3 is 20 residues. The germline V gene has CDR1 GEAIGNYY and CDR2 EKD. This CDR3 is CACDTVLLGGSPWDTRQMFF. CDR3 coding DNA: TGTGCCTGTGACACCGTTCTACTGGGGGGCTCCCCCTGGGACACCCGCCAGATGTTTTTC.

This clone was counted only a few times. An end of the junction does not agree with germline; a read error may underlie this. The chain uses TRDV2 and TRDJ3; D perhaps matches TRDD3 (6 bases). CDR1 is GEAIGNYY and CDR2 is EKD in the germline V gene. CDR3 length equals 19 residues. Here the CDR3 DNA reads TGTGCCTGTGACACCGTGGGGGTCACTAGCTCCTGGGACATCCGACAGATGTTTTTC. Its protein is CACDTVGVTSSWDIRQMFF.

Worth noting for this clone: A read error may be the cause here, since a much bigger clone is one base away. The chain carries TRDV2 and TRDJ3, with D maybe TRDD3 (5 bases). The CDR3 contains 18 residues. CDR1 and CDR2 (germline): GEAIGNYY, EKD. CDR3 DNA: TGTGCCTGTGACACCGCAGGGATGAGCTCCCGGGACACCCGACAGATGTTTTTC. Its translation is CACDTAGMSSRDTRQMFF.

This clone was detected a few times. In the same sample, other DNA sequences code for this CDR3. The chain recombines TRDV2 with TRDJ3, with TRDD3 matching 13 bases. The germline V gene has CDR1 GEAIGNYY and CDR2 EKD. The trim removed 2 bases at V and 0 bases at J, leaving 6 bases unmatched. CDR3 length: 20 amino acids. The CDR3 nucleotides read TGTGCCTGTGACAGTACTGGGGGATACGCGAGCTCCTGGGACACCCGACAGATGTTTTTC. Translated: CACDSTGGYASSWDTRQMFF.

The table lists this clone with a few counts. The chain combines TRDV2 with TRDJ3; TRDD3 aligns across 8 bases. The CDR3 length is 20 residues. V lost 3 bases and J lost 0; bases outside the gene matches: 12. CDR1 is GEAIGNYY and CDR2 is EKD in the germline V gene. CDR3 nucleotides: TGTGCCTGTGACCCATTACTGGGGGCCCTTAGCTCCTGGGACACCCGACAGATGTTTTTC. This sequence encodes CACDPLLGALSSWDTRQMFF.

There are a few counts of this clone. Translating this DNA gives a protein that differs at residue 16 from the TCRdb one, which belongs to a much larger clone; a read error is likely, and the protein shown is this translation. CDR3 protein: CACDILGASSWDTRQVFF. The CDR3 DNA is TGTGCCTGTGACATACTGGGGGCAAGCTCCTGGGACACCCGACAGGTGTTTTTC. The J gene is TRDJ3, the V gene TRDV2; 8 bases line up with TRDD3. This CDR3 contains 18 residues. Germline V CDR1 and CDR2: GEAIGNYY, EKD.

This clone showed up just a few times. V and J are TRDV2 and TRDJ3; TRDD3 matches at 7 bases. Per the germline V gene, CDR1 is GEAIGNYY and CDR2 is EKD. V dropped 3 bases and J dropped 0; count of bases not matched to a gene: 7. The CDR3 is 18 residues long. The CDR3 DNA is TGTGCCTGTGACGTACTGGGGCTCCTCTCCTGGGACACCCGACAGATGTTTTTC. Amino acids: CACDVLGLLSWDTRQMFF.